One sample yielded the 8 T cell receptor beta chains listed below, sequenced in a study of CXCR3-negative and CXCR3-positive naive CD8 T cells. UMI-labeled 5' RACE yielded the TRB cDNA libraries. TCRdb reprocessed the 5' RACE reads, keeping one entry per CDR3 protein, no DNA. This sample's table reports 45,000 to 70,000 distinct CDR3 sequences. Sequencing was done on a sample of memory CD8+ T cells from blood. These receptors originate from a human donor in good health. Some clones in this sample may be carry-over from other donors' samples.

The chain employs TRBV29-1 and TRBJ2-4; the D call of TRBD1 rests on TCRdb alone, since no DNA is present to check it. The CDR3 length is 15 residues. Germline V lookup: CDR1 SQVTM, CDR2 ANQGSEA. CDR3 sequence: CSVERAGDEKNIQYF.

CDR3 sequence: CSALRGVRTDTQYF. This chain connects TRBV29-1 to TRBJ2-3; TCRdb proposes TRBD1, but this gene call is untestable without DNA. The germline CDR1 and CDR2 sequences are SQVTM and ANQGSEA. The CDR3 is 14 amino acids.

J is TRBJ2-2 and V is TRBV27; TCRdb proposes TRBD2, but this gene call is untestable without DNA. The V gene's germline CDR1 is MNHEY and CDR2 SMNVEV (reference sequence). This CDR3 has 15 amino acids. The CDR3 loop reads CASSSSRDYLGELFF.

The chain employs TRBV29-1 and TRBJ2-2. Looked up from germline, CDR1 is SQVTM and CDR2 is ANQGSEA. This CDR3 is 11 amino acids long. The CDR3 loop is CSVTTAGELFF.

The chain links TRBV27 to TRBJ1-5; no DNA is available, so the TRBD1 call from TCRdb remains unchecked. This CDR3 comprises 14 residues. In germline, CDR1 is MNHEY, CDR2 SMNVEV (reference sequence). CDR3 protein: CASSIDRDNQPQHF.

The CDR3 here is CASSDGTSSAYEQYF. The genes are TRBV27 and TRBJ2-7; TCRdb's D gene call, TRBD1, goes unchecked for lack of DNA. The CDR3 contains 15 residues. Germline CDR1 MNHEY, CDR2 SMNVEV (reference sequence).

This rearrangement joins TRBV28 to TRBJ2-5. The germline gives CDR1 MDHEN, CDR2 SYDVKM. The CDR3 extends over 13 amino acids. The CDR3 region is CASSFERRETQYF.

The chain's CDR3 is CASSLTGANTDTQYF. The chain employs TRBV7-3 and TRBJ2-3. Looked up from germline, CDR1 is SGHTA and CDR2 is FQGTGA. This CDR3 contains 15 residues. The full variable domain, with the rest looked up from reference TRBV7-3 and TRBJ2-3, is GAGVSQTPSNKVTEKGKYVELRCDPISGHTALYWYRQSLGQGPEFLIYFQGTGAADDSGLPNDRFFAVRPEGSVSTLKIQRTERGDSAVYLCASSLTGANTDTQYFGPGTRLTVL.